What follows describes a single TCR beta chain. Its antigen is undetermined. Trimming took off 4 bases at V and 5 bases at J, with 18 bases between the two ends. Germline V gene data show CDR1 as MNHEY and CDR2 as SVGAGI. There are 15 residues in the CDR3. This sample is part of a study of response to subunit inactivated influenza vaccine. Whole-study results and caveats: That few new T cells are recruited by each seasonal influenza vaccination was the authors' suggestion.

MiXCR, applied by TCRdb to the RT-PCR reads, yields one record per CDR3 protein. The sample has approximately 250,000 distinct CDR3 sequences; over 9% are singletons. This sequence originates from a man aged 50-60 years who received an inactivated influenza vaccine. The chain recombines TRBV6-5 with TRBJ2-7, with D perhaps given as TRBD1 or TRBD2 (5 bases each). The material was non-naive T cells sorted from PBMCs, obtained approximately 15 days before vaccination. The CDR3 DNA reads TGTGCCAGCAGTTTCCGTGGGCCAGGGAGCCACGAGCAGTACTTC. Translated: CASSFRGPGSHEQYF.